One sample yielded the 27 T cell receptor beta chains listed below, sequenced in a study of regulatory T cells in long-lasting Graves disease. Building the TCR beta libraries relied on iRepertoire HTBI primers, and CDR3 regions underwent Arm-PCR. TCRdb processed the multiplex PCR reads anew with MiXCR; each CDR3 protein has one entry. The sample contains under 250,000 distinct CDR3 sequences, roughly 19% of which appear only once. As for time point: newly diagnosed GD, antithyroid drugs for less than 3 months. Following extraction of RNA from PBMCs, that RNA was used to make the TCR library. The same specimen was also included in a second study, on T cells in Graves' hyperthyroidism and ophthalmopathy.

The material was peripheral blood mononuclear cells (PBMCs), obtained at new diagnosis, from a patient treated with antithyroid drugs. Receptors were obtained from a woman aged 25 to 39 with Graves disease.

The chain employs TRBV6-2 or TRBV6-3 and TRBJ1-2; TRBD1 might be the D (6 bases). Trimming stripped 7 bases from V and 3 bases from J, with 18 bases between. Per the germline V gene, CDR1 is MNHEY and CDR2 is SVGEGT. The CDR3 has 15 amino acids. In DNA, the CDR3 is TGTGCCAGCAACCTAGGGGGACACGAGGACTATGGCTACACCTTC. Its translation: CASNLGGHEDYGYTF.

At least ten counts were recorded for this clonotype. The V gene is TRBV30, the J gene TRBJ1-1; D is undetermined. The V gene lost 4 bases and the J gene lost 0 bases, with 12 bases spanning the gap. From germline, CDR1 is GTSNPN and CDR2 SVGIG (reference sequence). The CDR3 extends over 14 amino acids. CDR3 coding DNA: TGTGCCTGGATTCGGTCAGCCATGAACACTGAAGCTTTCTTT. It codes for CAWIRSAMNTEAFF.

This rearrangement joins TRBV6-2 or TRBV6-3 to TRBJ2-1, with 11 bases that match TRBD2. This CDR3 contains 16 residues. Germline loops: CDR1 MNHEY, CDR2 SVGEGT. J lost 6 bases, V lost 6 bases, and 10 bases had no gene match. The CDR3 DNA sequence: TGTGCCAGCAGGCTAAGAACCGGGACTAGCGGCAATGAGCAGTTCTTC. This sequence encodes CASRLRTGTSGNEQFF.

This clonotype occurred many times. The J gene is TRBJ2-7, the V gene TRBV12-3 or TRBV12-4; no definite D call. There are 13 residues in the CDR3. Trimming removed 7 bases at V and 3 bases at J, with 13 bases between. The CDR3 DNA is TGTGCCAGCACCCAAAATGGCGGCTACGAGCAGTACTTC. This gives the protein CASTQNGGYEQYF.

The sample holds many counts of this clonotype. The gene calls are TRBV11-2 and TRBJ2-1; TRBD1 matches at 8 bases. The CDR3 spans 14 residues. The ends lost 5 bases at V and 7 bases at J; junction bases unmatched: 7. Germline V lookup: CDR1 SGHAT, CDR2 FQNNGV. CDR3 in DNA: TGTGCCAGCAGCCTCCAGGGGGCGAGGAATGAGCAGTTCTTC. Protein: CASSLQGARNEQFF.

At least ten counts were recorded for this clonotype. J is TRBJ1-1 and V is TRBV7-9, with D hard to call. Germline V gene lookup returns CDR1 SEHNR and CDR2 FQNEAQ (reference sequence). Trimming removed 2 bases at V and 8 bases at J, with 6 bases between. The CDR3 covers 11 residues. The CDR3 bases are TGTGCCAGCAGCTTACTGGAGGAAGCTTTCTTT. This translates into CASSLLEEAFF.

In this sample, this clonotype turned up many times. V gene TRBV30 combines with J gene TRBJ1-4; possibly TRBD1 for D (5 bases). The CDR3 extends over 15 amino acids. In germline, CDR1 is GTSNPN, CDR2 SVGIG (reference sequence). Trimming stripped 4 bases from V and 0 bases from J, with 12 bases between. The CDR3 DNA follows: TGTGCCTGGAACGCAGGGTCCGCAACTAATGAAAAACTGTTTTTT. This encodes CAWNAGSATNEKLFF.

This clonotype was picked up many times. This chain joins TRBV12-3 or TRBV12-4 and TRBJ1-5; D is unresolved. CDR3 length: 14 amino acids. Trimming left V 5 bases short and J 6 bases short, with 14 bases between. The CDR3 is CASSLGRSFQPQHF. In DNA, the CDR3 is TGTGCCAGCAGTCTCGGACGGTCCTTTCAGCCCCAGCATTTT.

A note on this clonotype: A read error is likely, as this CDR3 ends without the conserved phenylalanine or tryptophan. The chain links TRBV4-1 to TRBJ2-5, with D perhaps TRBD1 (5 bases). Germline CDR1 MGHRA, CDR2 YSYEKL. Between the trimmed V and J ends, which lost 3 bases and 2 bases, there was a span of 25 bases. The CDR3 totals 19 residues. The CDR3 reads CASSHDIWAGQPNQETQYL. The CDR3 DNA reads TGCGCCAGCAGCCATGATATATGGGCAGGGCAGCCGAATCAAGAGACCCAGTACCTC.

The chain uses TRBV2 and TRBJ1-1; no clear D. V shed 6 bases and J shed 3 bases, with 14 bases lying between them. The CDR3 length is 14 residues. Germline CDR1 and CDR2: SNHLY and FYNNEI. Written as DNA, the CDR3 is TGTGCCAGCAGCGGGGTCCGGTGCTACACTGAAGCTTTCTTT. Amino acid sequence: CASSGVRCYTEAFF. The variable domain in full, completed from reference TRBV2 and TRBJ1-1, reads EPEVTQTPSHQVTQMGQEVILRCVPISNHLYFYWYRQILGQKVEFLVSFYNNEISEKSEIFDDQFSVERPDGSNFTLKIRSTKLEDSAMYFCASSGVRCYTEAFFGQGTRLTVV.

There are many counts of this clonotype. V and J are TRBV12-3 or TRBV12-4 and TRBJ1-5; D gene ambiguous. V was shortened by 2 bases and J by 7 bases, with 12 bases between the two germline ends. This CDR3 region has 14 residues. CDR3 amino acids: CASSLNADYQPQHF. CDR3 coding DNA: TGTGCCAGCAGTTTAAACGCGGATTACCAGCCCCAGCATTTT.

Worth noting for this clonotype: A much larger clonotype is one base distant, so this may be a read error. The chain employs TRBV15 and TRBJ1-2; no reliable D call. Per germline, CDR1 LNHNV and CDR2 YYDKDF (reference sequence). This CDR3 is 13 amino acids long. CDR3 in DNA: TGTGCCACCAGCAGAGACAGTAACTATGGCTACGCCTTC. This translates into CATSRDSNYGYAF.

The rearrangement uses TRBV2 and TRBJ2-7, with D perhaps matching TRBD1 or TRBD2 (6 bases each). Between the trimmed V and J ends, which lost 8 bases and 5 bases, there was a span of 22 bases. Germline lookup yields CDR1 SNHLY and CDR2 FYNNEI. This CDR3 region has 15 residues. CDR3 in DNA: TGTGCCAGCCTCGGTCCGACAGGCGGGGCAAACGAGCAGTACTTC. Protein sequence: CASLGPTGGANEQYF.

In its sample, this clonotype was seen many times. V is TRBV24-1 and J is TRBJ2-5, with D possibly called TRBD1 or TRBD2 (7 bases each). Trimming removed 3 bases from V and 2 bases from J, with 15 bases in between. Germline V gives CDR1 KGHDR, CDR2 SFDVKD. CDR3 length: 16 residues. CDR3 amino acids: CATSDIQGRGQETQYF. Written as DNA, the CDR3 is TGTGCCACCAGTGATATACAGGGGAGGGGGCAAGAGACCCAGTACTTC.

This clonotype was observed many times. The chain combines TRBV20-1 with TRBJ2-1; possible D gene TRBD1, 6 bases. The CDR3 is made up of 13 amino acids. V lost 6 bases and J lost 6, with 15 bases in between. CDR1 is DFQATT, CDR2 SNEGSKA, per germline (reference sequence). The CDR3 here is CSAPPQTGNEQFF. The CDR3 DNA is TGCAGTGCCCCTCCGCAGACAGGCAATGAGCAGTTCTTC.

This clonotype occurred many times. CDR3 region: CASSQDSLAPLHF. In DNA form, the CDR3 reads TGTGCCAGCAGCCAGGACTCGTTGGCACCCCTCCACTTT. The chain employs TRBV7-9 and TRBJ1-6; unclear D gene. Germline V gives CDR1 SEHNR, CDR2 FQNEAQ (reference sequence). The CDR3 covers 13 residues. V was shortened by 5 bases and J by 11 bases, with 13 bases between the two germline ends.

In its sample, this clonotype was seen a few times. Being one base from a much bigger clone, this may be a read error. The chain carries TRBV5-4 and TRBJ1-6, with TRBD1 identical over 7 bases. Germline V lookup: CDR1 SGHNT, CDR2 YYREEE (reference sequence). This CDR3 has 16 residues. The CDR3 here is CTSSPKGAGINSPLHF. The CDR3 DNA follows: TGTACCAGCAGCCCCAAGGGGGCAGGGATCAATTCACCCCTCCACTTT.

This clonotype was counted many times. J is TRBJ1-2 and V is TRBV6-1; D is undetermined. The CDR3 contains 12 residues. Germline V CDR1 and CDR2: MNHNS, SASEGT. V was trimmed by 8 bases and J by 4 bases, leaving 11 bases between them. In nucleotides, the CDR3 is TGTGCCAGCGGCGAGCGGCTCTATGGCTACACCTTC. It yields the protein CASGERLYGYTF.

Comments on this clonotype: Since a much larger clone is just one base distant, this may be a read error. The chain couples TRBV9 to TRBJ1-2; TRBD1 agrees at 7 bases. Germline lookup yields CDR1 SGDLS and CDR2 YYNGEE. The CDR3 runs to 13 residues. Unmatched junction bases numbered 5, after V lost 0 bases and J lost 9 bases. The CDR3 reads CASSVETGFRYTF. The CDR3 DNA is TGTGCCAGCAGCGTAGAGACAGGGTTCCGCTACACCTTC.

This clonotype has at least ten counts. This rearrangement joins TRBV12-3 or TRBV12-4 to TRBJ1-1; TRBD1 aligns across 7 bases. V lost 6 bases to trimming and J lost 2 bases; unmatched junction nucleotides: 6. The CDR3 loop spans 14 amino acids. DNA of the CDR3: TGTGCCAGCAGCCGGGGACAGCCCAACACTGAAGCTTTCTTT. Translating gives CASSRGQPNTEAFF.

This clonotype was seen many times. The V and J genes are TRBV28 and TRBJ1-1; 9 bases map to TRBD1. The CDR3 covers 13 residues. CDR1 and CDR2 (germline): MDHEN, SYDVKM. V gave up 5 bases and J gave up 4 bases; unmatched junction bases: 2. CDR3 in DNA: TGTGCCAGCAGTCGACAGGGGGGCACTGAAGCTTTCTTT. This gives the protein CASSRQGGTEAFF.

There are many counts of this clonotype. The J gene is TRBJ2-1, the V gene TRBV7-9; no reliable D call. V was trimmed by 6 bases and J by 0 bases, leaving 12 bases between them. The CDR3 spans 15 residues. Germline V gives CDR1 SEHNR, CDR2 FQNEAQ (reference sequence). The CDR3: CASRSYADSYNEQFF. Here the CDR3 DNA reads TGTGCCAGCAGATCCTACGCGGACTCCTACAATGAGCAGTTCTTC.

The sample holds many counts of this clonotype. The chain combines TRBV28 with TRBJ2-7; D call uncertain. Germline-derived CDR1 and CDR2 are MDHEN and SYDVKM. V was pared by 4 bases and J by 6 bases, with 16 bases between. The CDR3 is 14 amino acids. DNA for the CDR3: TGTGCCAGCAGTTCATTTTCTACACTTGGCGAGCAGTACTTC. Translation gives CASSSFSTLGEQYF.

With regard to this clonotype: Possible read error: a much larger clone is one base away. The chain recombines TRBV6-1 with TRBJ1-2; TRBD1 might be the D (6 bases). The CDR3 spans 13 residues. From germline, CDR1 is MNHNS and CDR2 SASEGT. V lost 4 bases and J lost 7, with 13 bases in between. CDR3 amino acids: CASSADSSLGYTF. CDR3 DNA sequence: TGTGCCAGCAGTGCGGACAGTTCCCTTGGCTACACCTTC.

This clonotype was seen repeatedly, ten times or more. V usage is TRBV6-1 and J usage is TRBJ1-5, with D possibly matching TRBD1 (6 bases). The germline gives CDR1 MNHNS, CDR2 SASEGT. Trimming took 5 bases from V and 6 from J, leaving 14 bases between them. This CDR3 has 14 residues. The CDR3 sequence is CASSPQGRGQPQHF. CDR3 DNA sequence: TGTGCCAGCAGTCCACAGGGCCGGGGTCAGCCCCAGCATTTT.

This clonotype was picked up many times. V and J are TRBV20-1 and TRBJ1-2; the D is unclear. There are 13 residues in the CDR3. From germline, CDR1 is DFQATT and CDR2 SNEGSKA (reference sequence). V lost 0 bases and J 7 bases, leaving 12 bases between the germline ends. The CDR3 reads CSARDREGGGYTF. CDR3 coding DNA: TGCAGTGCTAGAGATAGGGAGGGTGGTGGCTACACCTTC.

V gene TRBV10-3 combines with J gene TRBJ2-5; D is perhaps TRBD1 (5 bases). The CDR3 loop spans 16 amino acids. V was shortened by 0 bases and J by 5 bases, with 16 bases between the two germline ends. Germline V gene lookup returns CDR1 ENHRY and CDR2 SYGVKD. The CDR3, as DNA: TGTGCCATCAGTGAGTCGGGTGCAGGGAAAAGGGAGACCCAGTACTTC. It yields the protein CAISESGAGKRETQYF.